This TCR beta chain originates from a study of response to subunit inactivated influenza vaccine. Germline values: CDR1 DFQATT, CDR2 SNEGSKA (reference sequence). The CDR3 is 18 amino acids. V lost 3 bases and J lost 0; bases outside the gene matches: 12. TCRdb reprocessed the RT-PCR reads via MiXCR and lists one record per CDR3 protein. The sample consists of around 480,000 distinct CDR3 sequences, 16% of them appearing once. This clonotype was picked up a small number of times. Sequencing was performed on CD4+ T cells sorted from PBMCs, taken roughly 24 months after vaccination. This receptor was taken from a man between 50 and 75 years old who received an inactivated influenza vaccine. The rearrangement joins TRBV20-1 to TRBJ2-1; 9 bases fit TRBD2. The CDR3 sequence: CSASLRGSGGRSYNEQFF. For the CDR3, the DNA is TGCAGTGCTAGTCTCCGAGGTAGCGGGGGCCGCTCCTACAATGAGCAGTTCTTC.